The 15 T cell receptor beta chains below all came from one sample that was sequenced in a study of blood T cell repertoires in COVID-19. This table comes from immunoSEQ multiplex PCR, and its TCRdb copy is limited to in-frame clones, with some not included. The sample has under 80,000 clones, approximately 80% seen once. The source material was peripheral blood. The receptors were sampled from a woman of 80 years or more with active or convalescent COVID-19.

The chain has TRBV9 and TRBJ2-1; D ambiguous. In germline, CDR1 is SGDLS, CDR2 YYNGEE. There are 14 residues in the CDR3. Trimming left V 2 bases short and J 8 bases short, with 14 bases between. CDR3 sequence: CASSVAPGWDEQFF. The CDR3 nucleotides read TGTGCCAGCAGCGTCGCGCCCGGGTGGGATGAGCAGTTCTTC.

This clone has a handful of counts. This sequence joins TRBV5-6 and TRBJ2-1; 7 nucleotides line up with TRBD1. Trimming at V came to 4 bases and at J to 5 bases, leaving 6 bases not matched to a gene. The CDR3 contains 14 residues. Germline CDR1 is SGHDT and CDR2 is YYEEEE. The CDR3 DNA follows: TGTGCCAGCAGCCCCGGGACAGCTAACAATGAGCAGTTCTTC. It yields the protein CASSPGTANNEQFF.

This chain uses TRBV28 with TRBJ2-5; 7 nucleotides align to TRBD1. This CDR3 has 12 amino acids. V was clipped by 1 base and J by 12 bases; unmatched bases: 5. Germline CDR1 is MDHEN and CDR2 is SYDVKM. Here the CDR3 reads CASSLYRDSKYF. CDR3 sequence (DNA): TGTGCCAGCAGTTTATACCGGGACAGCAAGTACTTC.

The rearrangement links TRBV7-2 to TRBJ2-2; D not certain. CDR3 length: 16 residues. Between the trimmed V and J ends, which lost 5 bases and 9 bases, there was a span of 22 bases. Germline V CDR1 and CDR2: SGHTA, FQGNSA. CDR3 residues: CASSAGAARMGRELFF. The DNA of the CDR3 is TGTGCCAGCAGCGCAGGCGCAGCCCGGATGGGTAGGGAGCTGTTTTTT.

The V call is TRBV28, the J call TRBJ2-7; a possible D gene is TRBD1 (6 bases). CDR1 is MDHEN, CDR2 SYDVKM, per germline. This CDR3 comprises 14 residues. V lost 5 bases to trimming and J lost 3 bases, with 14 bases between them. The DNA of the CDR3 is TGTGCCAGCAGTGGGACACTTACTCTCTACGAGCAGTACTTC. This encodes CASSGTLTLYEQYF.

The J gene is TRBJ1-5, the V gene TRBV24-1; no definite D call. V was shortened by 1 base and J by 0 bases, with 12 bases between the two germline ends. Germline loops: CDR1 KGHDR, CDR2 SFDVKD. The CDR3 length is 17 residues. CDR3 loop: CATSDFVTPHSNQPQHF. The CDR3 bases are TGTGCCACCAGTGATTTCGTCACACCACATAGCAATCAGCCCCAGCATTTT.

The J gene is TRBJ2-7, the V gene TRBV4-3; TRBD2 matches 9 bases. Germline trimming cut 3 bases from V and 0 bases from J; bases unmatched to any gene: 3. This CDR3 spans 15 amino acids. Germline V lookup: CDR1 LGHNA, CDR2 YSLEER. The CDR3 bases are TGCGCCAGCAGCCAGCTAGCGGGGAACTCCTACGAGCAGTACTTC. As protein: CASSQLAGNSYEQYF.

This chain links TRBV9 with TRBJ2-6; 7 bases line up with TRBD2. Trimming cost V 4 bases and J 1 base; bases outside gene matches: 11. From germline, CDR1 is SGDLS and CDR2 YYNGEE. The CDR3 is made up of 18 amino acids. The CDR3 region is CASSHGRQGVSGANVLTF. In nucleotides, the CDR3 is TGTGCCAGCAGCCACGGGAGGCAGGGTGTGTCTGGGGCCAACGTCCTGACTTTC.

In DNA, the CDR3 is TGTGCCAGCAAACTAGCGGACTCCTACAATGAGCAGTTCTTC. As protein: CASKLADSYNEQFF. The J gene is TRBJ2-1, the V gene TRBV6-1; 8 nucleotides line up with TRBD2. CDR3 length equals 14 residues. Germline-derived CDR1 and CDR2 are MNHNS and SASEGT. With V trimmed by 7 bases and J by 0 bases, 2 bases remained unmatched.

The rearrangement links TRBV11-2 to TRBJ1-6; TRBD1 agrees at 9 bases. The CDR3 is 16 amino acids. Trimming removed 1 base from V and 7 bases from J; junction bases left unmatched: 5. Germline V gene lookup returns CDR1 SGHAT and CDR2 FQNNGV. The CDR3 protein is CASSLVDRGRNSPLHF. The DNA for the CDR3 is TGTGCCAGCAGCTTAGTGGACAGGGGACGGAATTCACCCCTCCACTTT. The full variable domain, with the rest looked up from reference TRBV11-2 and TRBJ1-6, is EAGVAQSPRYKIIEKRQSVAFWCNPISGHATLYWYQQILGQGPKLLIQFQNNGVVDDSQLPKDRFSAERLKGVDSTLKIQPAKLEDSAVYLCASSLVDRGRNSPLHFGNGTRLTVT.

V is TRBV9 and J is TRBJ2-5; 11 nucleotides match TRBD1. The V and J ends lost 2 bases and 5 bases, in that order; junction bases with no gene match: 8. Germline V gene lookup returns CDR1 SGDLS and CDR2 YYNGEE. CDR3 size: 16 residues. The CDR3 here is CASSVGTGGIWETQYF. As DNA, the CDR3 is TGTGCCAGCAGCGTCGGGACAGGGGGGATTTGGGAGACCCAGTACTTC.

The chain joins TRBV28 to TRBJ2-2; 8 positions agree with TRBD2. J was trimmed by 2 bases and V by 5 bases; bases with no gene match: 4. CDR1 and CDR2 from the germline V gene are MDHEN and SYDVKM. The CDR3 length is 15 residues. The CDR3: CASSTTSANTGELFF. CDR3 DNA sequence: TGTGCCAGCAGTACGACTAGCGCTAACACCGGGGAGCTGTTTTTT.

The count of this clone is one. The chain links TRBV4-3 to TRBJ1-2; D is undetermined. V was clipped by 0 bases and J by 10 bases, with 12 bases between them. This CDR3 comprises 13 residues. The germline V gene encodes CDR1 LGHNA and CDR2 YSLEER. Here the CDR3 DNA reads TGCGCCAGCAGCCAAGAATTGGGGAGCCACTACACCTTC. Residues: CASSQELGSHYTF.

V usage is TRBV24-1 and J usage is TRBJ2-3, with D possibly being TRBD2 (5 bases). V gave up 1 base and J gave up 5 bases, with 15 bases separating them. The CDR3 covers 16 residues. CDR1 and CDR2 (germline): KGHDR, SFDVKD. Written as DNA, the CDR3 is TGTGCCACCAGTGATTTTACAAACGGAGGAATAGATACGCAGTATTTT. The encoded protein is CATSDFTNGGIDTQYF.

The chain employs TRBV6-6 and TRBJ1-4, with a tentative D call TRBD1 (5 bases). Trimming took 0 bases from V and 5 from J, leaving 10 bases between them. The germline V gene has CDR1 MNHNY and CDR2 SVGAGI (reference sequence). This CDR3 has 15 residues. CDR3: CASSYSGGINEKLFF. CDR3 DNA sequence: TGTGCCAGCAGTTACTCCGGGGGGATCAATGAAAAACTGTTTTTT.